The entry below gives a single T cell receptor beta chain sequence along with its context. Germline lookup yields CDR1 SGHTA and CDR2 FQGNSA. With 2 bases removed from V and 4 bases from J, the gap between germline ends came to 12 bases. The CDR3 is 15 residues long. While infection was still active, Seattle patients were enrolled and then followed longitudinally. The sample comes from a study of blood T cell repertoires in COVID-19. Study context: Acute and convalescent COVID-19 samples came from the United States, Italy and Spain.

Libraries were prepared by immunoSEQ multiplex PCR; TCRdb keeps only in-frame clonotypes and omits some of them. This sample has tens of thousands of clones; approximately 92% occur once, and the top ten carry about 0.4%. This TCR derives from a man in his forties or fifties with COVID-19, enrolled during active disease. The sample taken for sequencing was peripheral blood. The rearrangement uses TRBV7-2 and TRBJ2-1; TRBD2 is a possible D gene (6 bases). The CDR3 region has the DNA TGTGCCAGCAGCTTAAAGGGGACTGATTACAATGAGCAGTTCTTC. Amino acids: CASSLKGTDYNEQFF.